Each of the 8 T cell receptor beta chains below was sequenced from the same sample in a study of siplizumab effects on memory and regulatory T cells. Produced via immunoSEQ multiplex PCR; TCRdb's table is partial and in-frame only. The sample lists 75,000 to 100,000 clones; about 94% were seen once. Source material: non-Treg CD4+ T cells sorted from blood. Receptors originate from a human donor in good health.

This clone showed up just a few times. The chain recombines TRBV2 with TRBJ2-2; 9 nucleotides match TRBD1. In germline, CDR1 is SNHLY, CDR2 FYNNEI. The CDR3 totals 14 residues. V trimming: 6 bases; J trimming: 5 bases; junction bases outside the gene matches: 4. CDR3 amino acids: CASSGTGRTGELFF. The CDR3 DNA reads TGTGCCAGCAGCGGGACAGGGCGGACCGGGGAGCTGTTTTTT.

The J gene is TRBJ2-1, the V gene TRBV7-9, with D tentatively TRBD2 (6 bases). From germline, CDR1 is SEHNR and CDR2 FQNEAQ (reference sequence). Trimming removed 4 bases from V and 5 bases from J, with 15 bases in between. This CDR3 comprises 15 residues. This chain's CDR3 is CASSYRTMGNNEQFF. CDR3 in DNA: TGTGCCAGCAGCTACCGGACTATGGGTAACAATGAGCAGTTCTTC.

The genes are TRBV4-1 and TRBJ1-4; D possibly corresponds to TRBD1 (5 bases). CDR3 size: 14 residues. Trimming left V 3 bases short and J 11 bases short, with 16 bases between. The germline CDR1 and CDR2 sequences are MGHRA and YSYEKL. In DNA form, the CDR3 reads TGCGCCAGCAGCCATATCCTGTTAGGGGAGAAACTGTTTTTT. Translation gives CASSHILLGEKLFF.

The J gene is TRBJ1-2, the V gene TRBV11-1; 8 bases fit TRBD1. J was trimmed by 4 bases and V by 5 bases; bases with no gene match: 6. Germline assignment: CDR1 SGHAT and CDR2 FQDESV (reference sequence). CDR3 length equals 14 residues. The CDR3 protein is CASSRQGSAYGYTF. DNA of the CDR3: TGTGCCAGCAGCCGACAGGGGTCAGCCTATGGCTACACCTTC.

The J gene is TRBJ2-2, the V gene TRBV5-4; 10 nucleotides line up with TRBD1. There are 16 residues in the CDR3. Trimming at V came to 4 bases and at J to 7 bases, leaving 10 bases not matched to a gene. Germline assignment: CDR1 SGHNT and CDR2 YYREEE (reference sequence). CDR3 protein: CASSRSTGGEIGELFF. CDR3 sequence (DNA): TGTGCCAGCAGCCGTTCGACAGGGGGCGAGATCGGGGAGCTGTTTTTT.

V and J are TRBV19 and TRBJ1-4; weak D call: TRBD1 (6 bases). V was trimmed by 5 bases and J by 3 bases, leaving 7 bases between them. The CDR3 has 13 amino acids. Looked up from germline, CDR1 is LNHDA and CDR2 is SQIVND (reference sequence). The CDR3 loop is CASSGGPNEKLFF. The CDR3 coding sequence is TGTGCCAGTAGTGGGGGGCCTAATGAAAAACTGTTTTTT.

The chain combines TRBV6-1 with TRBJ2-7; perhaps TRBD1 as D (5 bases). This CDR3 comprises 13 residues. V lost 4 bases and J 1 base, leaving 8 bases between the germline ends. Germline loops: CDR1 MNHNS, CDR2 SASEGT. CDR3 loop: CASSVQGSYEQYF. The CDR3 DNA follows: TGTGCCAGCAGTGTCCAGGGATCCTACGAGCAGTACTTC.

The chain carries TRBV28 and TRBJ1-2, with D possibly being TRBD1 (6 bases). The germline V gene encodes CDR1 MDHEN and CDR2 SYDVKM. The length of the CDR3 is 14 residues. V lost 7 bases and J lost 7, with 19 bases in between. Here the CDR3 DNA reads TGTGCCAGCAACAGGGCGGTGGTGTTAGGTGGCTACACCTTC. It codes for CASNRAVVLGGYTF.